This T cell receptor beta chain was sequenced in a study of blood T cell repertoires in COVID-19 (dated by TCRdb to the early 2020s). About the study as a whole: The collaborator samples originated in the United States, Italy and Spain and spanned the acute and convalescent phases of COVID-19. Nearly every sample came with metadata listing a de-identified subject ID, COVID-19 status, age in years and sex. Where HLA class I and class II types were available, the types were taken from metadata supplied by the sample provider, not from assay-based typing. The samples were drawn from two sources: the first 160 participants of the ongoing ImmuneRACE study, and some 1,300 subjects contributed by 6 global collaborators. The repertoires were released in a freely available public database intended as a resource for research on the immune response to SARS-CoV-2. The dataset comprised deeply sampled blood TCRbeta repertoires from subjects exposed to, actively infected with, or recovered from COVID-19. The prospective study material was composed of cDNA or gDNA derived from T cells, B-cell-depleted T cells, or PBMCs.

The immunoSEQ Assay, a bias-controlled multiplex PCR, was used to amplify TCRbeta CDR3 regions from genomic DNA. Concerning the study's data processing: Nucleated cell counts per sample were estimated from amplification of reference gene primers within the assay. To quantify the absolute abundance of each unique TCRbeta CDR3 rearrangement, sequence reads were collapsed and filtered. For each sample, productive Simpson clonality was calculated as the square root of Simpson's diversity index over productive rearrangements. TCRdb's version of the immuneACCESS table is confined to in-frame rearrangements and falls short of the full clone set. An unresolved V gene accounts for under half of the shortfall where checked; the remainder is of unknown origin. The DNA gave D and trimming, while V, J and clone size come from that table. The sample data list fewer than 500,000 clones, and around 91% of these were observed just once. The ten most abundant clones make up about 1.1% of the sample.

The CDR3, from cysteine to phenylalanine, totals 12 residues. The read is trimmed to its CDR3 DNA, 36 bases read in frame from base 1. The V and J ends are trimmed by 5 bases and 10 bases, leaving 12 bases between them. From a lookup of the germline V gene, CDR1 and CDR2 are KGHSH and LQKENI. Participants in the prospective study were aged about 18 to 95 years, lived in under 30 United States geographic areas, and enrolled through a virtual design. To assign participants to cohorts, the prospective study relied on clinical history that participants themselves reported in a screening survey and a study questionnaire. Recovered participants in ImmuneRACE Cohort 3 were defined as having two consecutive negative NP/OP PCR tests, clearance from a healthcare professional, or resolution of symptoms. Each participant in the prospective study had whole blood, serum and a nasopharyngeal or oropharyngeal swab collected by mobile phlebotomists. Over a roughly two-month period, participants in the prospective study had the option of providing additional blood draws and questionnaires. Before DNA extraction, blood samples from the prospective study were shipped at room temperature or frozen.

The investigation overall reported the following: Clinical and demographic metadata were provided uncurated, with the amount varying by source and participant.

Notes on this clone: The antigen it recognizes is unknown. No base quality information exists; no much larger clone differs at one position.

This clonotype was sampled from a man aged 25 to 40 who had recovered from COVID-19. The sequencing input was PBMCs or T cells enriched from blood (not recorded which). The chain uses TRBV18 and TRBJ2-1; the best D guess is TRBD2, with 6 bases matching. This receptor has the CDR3 CASSSGLQEQFF. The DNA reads TGTGCCAGCTCATCGGGACTTCAAGAGCAGTTCTTC.